The 19 T cell receptor beta chains below all came from one sample that was sequenced in a study of blood T cell repertoires in COVID-19. TCRdb keeps only in-frame clones here, not all; method: immunoSEQ multiplex PCR. The sample has 90,000 to 100,000 clones, 82% seen once. The specimen was peripheral blood. The receptor source for this set is a man older than 75 with acute or convalescent COVID-19.

This clone was seen only once. The J gene is TRBJ1-1, the V gene TRBV6-5; tentative D call: TRBD1 (6 bases). This CDR3 is built from 14 residues. Per the germline V gene, CDR1 is MNHEY and CDR2 is SVGAGI. Trimming left V 6 bases short and J 7 bases short, with 18 bases between. As DNA, the CDR3 is TGTGCCAGCAGAGAGGGGGTCAGGTCAGGTGAAGCTTTCTTT. Translation: CASREGVRSGEAFF.

Sample share makes this clone medium-sized. The chain joins TRBV5-4 to TRBJ2-7, with 10 bases aligning to TRBD2. CDR1 and CDR2 from the germline V gene are SGHNT and YYREEE (reference sequence). The CDR3 totals 15 residues. Germline trimming cut 4 bases from V and 6 bases from J; bases unmatched to any gene: 10. The CDR3, as DNA: TGTGCCAGCAGCGAGCCTAGCGGGAGCCTCTCCGAGCAGTACTTC. Translated, it gives CASSEPSGSLSEQYF.

This chain uses TRBV4-3 with TRBJ2-7, with TRBD2 matching over 11 bases. This CDR3 contains 15 residues. From germline, CDR1 is LGHNA and CDR2 YSLEER. V was clipped by 0 bases and J by 5 bases; unmatched bases: 3. The CDR3 region is CASSQDLAGGNEQYF. CDR3 in DNA: TGCGCCAGCAGCCAAGATCTAGCGGGAGGCAACGAGCAGTACTTC.

The chain is built from TRBV18 and TRBJ2-3; possible D gene TRBD2, 5 bases. This CDR3 spans 14 amino acids. Between the trimmed V and J ends, which lost 0 bases and 6 bases, there was a span of 10 bases. The germline gives CDR1 KGHSH, CDR2 LQKENI. CDR3 in amino acids: CASSPPGREDTQYF. The CDR3 DNA is TGTGCCAGCTCACCACCGGGAAGGGAGGATACGCAGTATTTT.

V usage is TRBV9 and J usage is TRBJ1-4, with a possible D match to TRBD1 (6 bases). CDR1 is SGDLS, CDR2 YYNGEE, per germline. The CDR3 contains 15 residues. V lost 4 bases to trimming and J lost 4 bases, with 14 bases between them. In DNA, the CDR3 is TGTGCCAGCAGCCCAGCCGACAGGAATAATGAAAAACTGTTTTTT. It codes for CASSPADRNNEKLFF.

The J gene is TRBJ2-7, the V gene TRBV2, with 8 bases identical to TRBD2. The CDR3 length is 15 residues. V trimming: 2 bases; J trimming: 2 bases; junction bases outside the gene matches: 5. CDR1 and CDR2 from the germline V gene are SNHLY and FYNNEI. This CDR3 reads CASSERGGYPYEQYF. Written as DNA, the CDR3 is TGTGCCAGCAGTGAACGGGGGGGGTATCCCTACGAGCAGTACTTC. Combining the CDR3 with reference TRBV2 and TRBJ2-7 gives the whole variable domain EPEVTQTPSHQVTQMGQEVILRCVPISNHLYFYWYRQILGQKVEFLVSFYNNEISEKSEIFDDQFSVERPDGSNFTLKIRSTKLEDSAMYFCASSERGGYPYEQYFGPGTRLTVT.

The chain uses TRBV6-5 and TRBJ1-5, with 8 bases fitting TRBD1. Losses at the gene ends were 6 bases for V and 3 bases for J; bases not matched to a gene: 7. Per germline, CDR1 MNHEY and CDR2 SVGAGI. This CDR3 has 15 residues. The CDR3 DNA reads TGTGCCAGCAGGCGTGACAGGGGCCCCAATCAGCCCCAGCATTTT. Its translation: CASRRDRGPNQPQHF.

The V call is TRBV19, the J call TRBJ1-2; the D gene is possibly TRBD1 (6 bases). Germline assignment: CDR1 LNHDA and CDR2 SQIVND (reference sequence). The CDR3 loop spans 14 amino acids. V lost 5 bases and J lost 4, with 14 bases in between. CDR3 nucleotides: TGTGCCAGTAGTGTCGACAGGACGTCCTATGGCTACACCTTC. Translating it yields CASSVDRTSYGYTF.

The V call is TRBV28, the J call TRBJ2-1; TRBD1 might be the D (6 bases). Trimming removed 5 bases from V and 4 bases from J, with 15 bases in between. The CDR3 consists of 15 residues. Germline CDR1 is MDHEN and CDR2 is SYDVKM. CDR3 in amino acids: CASSGQNNSYNEQFF. In nucleotides, the CDR3 is TGTGCCAGCAGTGGACAGAACAACTCATACAATGAGCAGTTCTTC. The full variable domain, its missing parts supplied by reference TRBV28 and TRBJ2-1, is DVKVTQSSRYLVKRTGEKVFLECVQDMDHENMFWYRQDPGLGLRLIYFSYDVKMKEKGDIPEGYSVSREKKERFSLILESASTNQTSMYLCASSGQNNSYNEQFFGPGTRLTVL.

V usage is TRBV11-3 and J usage is TRBJ2-7; 8 bases match TRBD1. Germline V gene data show CDR1 as SGHNT and CDR2 as YENEEA. This CDR3 contains 12 residues. The junction had 1 base not matched to a gene; V was cut back by 4 bases and J by 5 bases. CDR3 nucleotides: TGTGCCAGCAGCTCGACAGGGGACGAGCAGTACTTC. Amino acid sequence: CASSSTGDEQYF.

Here the CDR3 reads CAWGGDRYNEQFF. CDR3 nucleotide sequence: TGTGCCTGGGGGGGGGACAGGTACAATGAGCAGTTCTTC. This chain connects TRBV30 to TRBJ2-1, with D maybe TRBD1 (8 bases). CDR3 length equals 13 residues. CDR1 is GTSNPN and CDR2 is SVGIG in the germline V gene (reference sequence). V lost 5 bases to trimming and J lost 4 bases, with 12 bases between them.

The V and J genes are TRBV2 and TRBJ2-2; D gene uncertain. Per germline, CDR1 SNHLY and CDR2 FYNNEI. The CDR3 consists of 12 residues. Deletions cut 5 bases from V and 5 bases from J, with 6 bases between. The CDR3 region has the DNA TGTGCCAGCAGTAAGAGGACCGGGGAGCTGTTTTTT. As protein: CASSKRTGELFF.

The CDR3: CASSEHDRGIYEQYF. As DNA, the CDR3 is TGTGCCAGCAGTGAACATGACAGGGGGATCTACGAGCAGTACTTC. The chain combines TRBV6-1 with TRBJ2-7; 9 positions match TRBD1. The V gene end was trimmed by 2 bases and the J gene end by 3 bases; junction bases not matched to a gene: 5. The CDR3 loop spans 15 amino acids. Germline CDR1 is MNHNS and CDR2 is SASEGT.

CDR3 nucleotide sequence: TGTGCCAGCAGCCCTGAAATACAGGGGATTTATGGCTACACCTTC. Amino acid sequence: CASSPEIQGIYGYTF. This chain uses TRBV5-5 with TRBJ1-2; 7 nucleotides align to TRBD1. V lost 4 bases, J lost 5 bases, and 11 bases stayed unmatched. Germline values: CDR1 SGHKS, CDR2 YYEKEE (reference sequence). The length of the CDR3 is 15 residues.

This clone occurred a few times. The V call is TRBV6-2 or TRBV6-3, the J call TRBJ2-7, with D possibly TRBD1 on 5 matching bases. The CDR3 contains 14 residues. Trimming pared 2 bases from V and 7 bases from J, leaving 15 bases between. CDR1 and CDR2 (germline): MNHEY, SVGEGT. The CDR3 coding sequence is TGTGCCAGCAGTTACCAGGGATCTCGTCCGGAGCAGTACTTC. Translating it yields CASSYQGSRPEQYF.

The chain couples TRBV5-1 to TRBJ1-1, with D possibly TRBD1 on 5 matching bases. The CDR3 has 15 amino acids. The germline gives CDR1 SGHRS, CDR2 YFSETQ. The V gene lost 4 bases and the J gene lost 0 bases, with 13 bases spanning the gap. CDR3 amino acids: CASSPQAGLNTEAFF. In nucleotides, the CDR3 is TGCGCCAGCAGCCCACAGGCAGGGTTGAACACTGAAGCTTTCTTT.

V and J are TRBV19 and TRBJ2-7; 9 positions agree with TRBD1. V shed 8 bases, J shed 5 bases, and the junction held 10 bases outside the gene matches. Germline CDR1 reads LNHDA; CDR2 reads SQIVND (reference sequence). The CDR3 runs to 14 residues. CDR3 sequence (DNA): TGTGCCAGTTCTACCGGGACAGGGCGTGACGAGCAGTACTTC. Its protein is CASSTGTGRDEQYF.

The chain carries TRBV28 and TRBJ1-5, with D maybe TRBD1 (6 bases). CDR3 length equals 14 residues. The germline CDR1 and CDR2 sequences are MDHEN and SYDVKM. The germline V and J ends were trimmed by 4 bases and 4 bases, with 11 bases remaining between them. The CDR3 reads CASSSQGWNQPQHF. The DNA of the CDR3 is TGTGCCAGCAGTTCGCAGGGGTGGAATCAGCCCCAGCATTTT. Looking up the rest from reference TRBV28 and TRBJ1-5 gives the full variable domain: DVKVTQSSRYLVKRTGEKVFLECVQDMDHENMFWYRQDPGLGLRLIYFSYDVKMKEKGDIPEGYSVSREKKERFSLILESASTNQTSMYLCASSSQGWNQPQHFGDGTRLSIL.

The V gene is TRBV14, the J gene TRBJ1-1; no clear D. Germline CDR1 SGHDN, CDR2 FVKESK. The CDR3 has 14 amino acids. Trimming removed 4 bases at V and 0 bases at J, with 9 bases between. The CDR3 bases are TGTGCCAGCAGCCGGGCACTTCTGAACACTGAAGCTTTCTTT. Encoded protein: CASSRALLNTEAFF.